Presented here are 25 T cell receptor beta chains from one specimen sequenced in a study of blood T cell repertoires in COVID-19. Data came from immunoSEQ multiplex PCR; TCRdb stores just in-frame clones and leaves some out. This sample carries roughly 240,000 clones, 65% to 90% of them seen once, and the ten largest clones take 4.7%. Sequenced material: peripheral blood. These receptors were collected from an older woman with acute or convalescent COVID-19.

The V call is TRBV18, the J call TRBJ1-5, with 7 bases fitting TRBD1. Germline values: CDR1 KGHSH, CDR2 LQKENI. CDR3 length equals 16 residues. V was pared by 5 bases and J by 1 base, with 8 bases of the junction left unmatched. CDR3 amino acids: CASSANQGGSNQPQHF. The CDR3 DNA follows: TGTGCCAGCTCAGCCAACCAGGGGGGAAGCAATCAGCCCCAGCATTTT.

V is TRBV6-5 and J is TRBJ2-5; a possible D gene is TRBD1 (6 bases). Trimming shortened V by 5 bases and J by 6 bases, and 13 bases separated the two germline ends. Germline loops: CDR1 MNHEY, CDR2 SVGAGI. CDR3 length: 13 amino acids. The CDR3 loop is CASSKPDSQTQYF. CDR3 DNA sequence: TGTGCCAGCAGTAAACCGGACAGTCAGACCCAGTACTTC.

This clone was detected once. CDR3 sequence: CASSLGTGDQPQHF. CDR3 sequence (DNA): TGTGCCAGCAGCTTAGGGACAGGGGACCAGCCCCAGCATTTT. The rearrangement links TRBV7-2 to TRBJ1-5, with TRBD1 identical over 9 bases. This CDR3 is built from 14 residues. Germline CDR1 is SGHTA and CDR2 is FQGNSA. Losses at the gene ends were 1 base for V and 7 bases for J; bases not matched to a gene: 2.

The chain links TRBV30 to TRBJ1-2; a weak D match, TRBD1 (5 bases). Trimming removed 3 bases at V and 8 bases at J, with 16 bases between. Germline loops: CDR1 GTSNPN, CDR2 SVGIG (reference sequence). This CDR3 comprises 13 residues. This CDR3 is CAWSHSGFSGYTF. CDR3 coding DNA: TGTGCCTGGAGCCATTCAGGGTTTTCCGGCTACACCTTC. Together with reference TRBV30 and TRBJ1-2, the CDR3 gives the full variable domain: SQTIHQWPATLVQPVGSPLSLECTVEGTSNPNLYWYRQAAGRGLQLLFYSVGIGQISSEVPQNLSASRPQDRQFILSSKKLLLSDSGFYLCAWSHSGFSGYTFGSGTRLTVV.

The chain has TRBV7-8 and TRBJ1-2; 11 bases map to TRBD1. This CDR3 comprises 19 residues. Germline CDR1 is SGHVS and CDR2 is FQNEAQ. Trimming removed 3 bases from V and 7 bases from J; junction bases left unmatched: 19. The CDR3 DNA sequence: TGTGCCAGCAGCTTCGCACCGGGACAGGGGGGGAGTTTTACAGGTGGCTACACCTTC. Translating it yields CASSFAPGQGGSFTGGYTF.

V and J are TRBV7-9 and TRBJ1-6; D is uncertain. V was pared by 1 base and J by 4 bases, with 8 bases between. This CDR3 is built from 15 residues. Germline V gene lookup returns CDR1 SEHNR and CDR2 FQNEAQ (reference sequence). The CDR3 nucleotides read TGTGCCAGCAGCTTAGGGGCAGAATATAATTCACCCCTCCACTTT. Residues: CASSLGAEYNSPLHF.

V gene TRBV25-1 combines with J gene TRBJ1-2; D is perhaps TRBD1 (5 bases). Trimming took off 1 base at V and 6 bases at J, with 12 bases between the two ends. This CDR3 is built from 14 residues. In germline, CDR1 is MGHDK, CDR2 SYGVNS. CDR3 nucleotides: TGTGCCAGCAGTGAATTTGGAGGGGCGGATGGCTACACCTTC. Encoded protein: CASSEFGGADGYTF.

This sequence joins TRBV9 and TRBJ2-1; 8 bases fit TRBD2. The CDR3 runs to 15 residues. Germline CDR1 SGDLS, CDR2 YYNGEE. V dropped 4 bases and J dropped 6; count of bases not matched to a gene: 9. CDR3 protein: CASSIAGIAGNEQFF. CDR3 sequence (DNA): TGTGCCAGCAGCATAGCGGGGATCGCGGGCAATGAGCAGTTCTTC.

This clone occurred a few times. The V gene is TRBV5-1, the J gene TRBJ2-2; D gene unclear. Trimming removed 0 bases at V and 6 bases at J, with 9 bases between. Looked up from germline, CDR1 is SGHRS and CDR2 is YFSETQ. The CDR3 runs 14 residues. The chain's CDR3 is CASSLVGVSGELFF. The CDR3 DNA sequence: TGCGCCAGCAGCTTGGTTGGAGTTTCCGGGGAGCTGTTTTTT.

This chain uses TRBV7-9 with TRBJ1-6, with TRBD1 identical over 9 bases. This CDR3 is 16 amino acids long. Looked up from germline, CDR1 is SEHNR and CDR2 is FQNEAQ (reference sequence). V was clipped by 5 bases and J by 7 bases; unmatched bases: 9. The CDR3, as DNA: TGTGCCAGCAGCCCCCCCGGACAGGGGAAGAATTCACCCCTCCACTTT. It codes for CASSPPGQGKNSPLHF.

This CDR3 is CASSPLQTDSGNTIYF. The DNA of the CDR3 is TGTGCCAGCTCACCACTTCAGACAGACTCTGGAAACACCATATATTTT. The chain couples TRBV18 to TRBJ1-3; D is perhaps TRBD1 (5 bases). V lost 1 base and J 0 bases, leaving 10 bases between the germline ends. The germline V gene has CDR1 KGHSH and CDR2 LQKENI. CDR3 length: 16 residues.

This clone was recorded only once. The chain recombines TRBV9 with TRBJ1-5; 10 bases line up with TRBD1. The germline gives CDR1 SGDLS, CDR2 YYNGEE. The junction had 4 bases not matched to a gene; V was cut back by 2 bases and J by 5 bases. This CDR3 has 15 residues. The DNA for the CDR3 is TGTGCCAGCAGCGTCCCCGGGACAGGGGATCAGCCCCAGCATTTT. The encoded protein is CASSVPGTGDQPQHF.

V is TRBV4-3 and J is TRBJ1-4; 7 positions agree with TRBD1. Germline V lookup: CDR1 LGHNA, CDR2 YSLEER. This CDR3 comprises 17 residues. J gave up 3 bases and V 0 bases, and 7 bases lay outside the gene matches. The CDR3 region has the DNA TGCGCCAGCAGCCAAGATGCCTATGGACAGGCTAATGAAAAACTGTTTTTT. Translating it yields CASSQDAYGQANEKLFF.

This chain connects TRBV10-1 to TRBJ1-4; 7 positions match TRBD1. CDR1 WNHNN and CDR2 SYGVQD come from the germline V gene (reference sequence). With V trimmed by 8 bases and J by 5 bases, 5 bases remained unmatched. The CDR3 is 13 amino acids. CDR3 region: CASAGTVNEKLFF. CDR3 nucleotides: TGCGCCAGCGCCGGGACAGTAAATGAAAAACTGTTTTTT.

The chain has TRBV2 and TRBJ1-2, with 7 bases that match TRBD1. This CDR3 has 13 residues. The germline CDR1 and CDR2 sequences are SNHLY and FYNNEI. J was trimmed by 4 bases and V by 7 bases; bases with no gene match: 6. This CDR3 is CASKVRQGYGYTF. The CDR3 DNA is TGTGCCAGCAAGGTACGACAGGGCTATGGCTACACCTTC.

The genes are TRBV18 and TRBJ1-1, with a tentative D call TRBD1 (6 bases). Germline V gene sequence: CDR1 KGHSH, CDR2 LQKENI. The CDR3 contains 12 residues. Trimming shortened V by 2 bases and J by 9 bases, and 10 bases separated the two germline ends. CDR3 nucleotides: TGTGCCAGCTCACCATCAGGGGCTCAAGCTTTCTTT. Amino acid sequence: CASSPSGAQAFF.

The CDR3 loop reads CASSYSTGPGGYTF. In nucleotides, the CDR3 is TGTGCCAGCAGTTACTCGACCGGTCCCGGGGGCTACACCTTC. The chain uses TRBV6-2 or TRBV6-3 and TRBJ1-2; D ambiguous. Germline V gene data show CDR1 as MNHEY and CDR2 as SVGEGT. The CDR3 covers 14 residues. V lost 0 bases, J lost 8 bases, and 13 bases lay in between.

The genes are TRBV11-2 and TRBJ1-4, with 9 bases aligning to TRBD1. CDR1 SGHAT and CDR2 FQNNGV come from the germline V gene. The V segment lost 3 bases and the J segment 6 bases; nucleotides outside the gene matches: 8. The CDR3 is 16 amino acids. The CDR3 loop is CASSFPRTGGDEKLFF. In nucleotides, the CDR3 is TGTGCCAGCAGCTTTCCCCGAACAGGGGGCGATGAAAAACTGTTTTTT.

The chain couples TRBV7-8 to TRBJ2-3; D unclear. CDR1 and CDR2 (germline): SGHVS, FQNEAQ. V lost 5 bases, J lost 4 bases, and 7 bases lay in between. The CDR3 loop spans 12 amino acids. The DNA of the CDR3 is TGTGCCAGCAGCCTCTTATCAGATACGCAGTATTTT. Amino acids: CASSLLSDTQYF.

The chain uses TRBV18 and TRBJ1-1, with a possible D match to TRBD1 (5 bases). This CDR3 spans 14 amino acids. Trimming stripped 3 bases from V and 7 bases from J, with 15 bases between. Germline V lookup: CDR1 KGHSH, CDR2 LQKENI. CDR3: CASSPQGGIGEAFF. CDR3 sequence (DNA): TGTGCCAGCTCACCGCAGGGTGGTATTGGTGAAGCTTTCTTT.

The CDR3 region is CASSPTGGSEKLFF. The CDR3 DNA reads as TGTGCCAGCAGCCCGACAGGCGGCAGTGAAAAACTGTTTTTT. The gene calls are TRBV28 and TRBJ1-4, with D possibly matching TRBD1 (6 bases). Germline-derived CDR1 and CDR2 are MDHEN and SYDVKM. The CDR3 is made up of 14 amino acids. The ends were cut back, 6 bases at V and 7 bases at J, with 15 bases in the middle.

The chain carries TRBV9 and TRBJ1-1; no definite D call. Per the germline V gene, CDR1 is SGDLS and CDR2 is YYNGEE. The CDR3 totals 14 residues. V shed 1 base and J shed 0 bases, with 7 bases lying between them. The CDR3 protein is CASSVQDLNTEAFF. The CDR3 DNA sequence: TGTGCCAGCAGCGTACAGGATCTGAACACTGAAGCTTTCTTT.

The gene calls are TRBV5-4 and TRBJ1-1; TRBD1 agrees at 7 bases. Per germline, CDR1 SGHNT and CDR2 YYREEE (reference sequence). After removal of 9 bases from V and 8 bases from J, the junction contained 16 bases not matched to a gene. The length of the CDR3 is 14 residues. CDR3 region: CATSLITGDGEAFF. In DNA form, the CDR3 reads TGTGCCACCTCCTTAATTACAGGGGATGGGGAAGCTTTCTTT.

The chain couples TRBV5-1 to TRBJ1-1; the match to TRBD1 covers 9 bases. The V gene's germline CDR1 is SGHRS and CDR2 YFSETQ. This CDR3 is 14 amino acids long. J gave up 1 base and V 6 bases, and 4 bases lay outside the gene matches. As DNA, the CDR3 is TGCGCCAGCACCCGGACAGGGGAGAACACTGAAGCTTTCTTT. Translating it yields CASTRTGENTEAFF.

This clone was recorded a few times. The chain employs TRBV7-9 and TRBJ2-7; D unclear. Looked up from germline, CDR1 is SEHNR and CDR2 is FQNEAQ (reference sequence). V shed 4 bases and J shed 3 bases, with 10 bases lying between them. This CDR3 is 13 amino acids long. The CDR3 sequence is CASSSPPIYEQYF. DNA of the CDR3: TGTGCCAGCAGCTCCCCTCCTATCTACGAGCAGTACTTC.